The text below deals with one T cell receptor beta chain. Its specificity is not known. Patients who underwent sequencing had shown CD8+CD57+ cell expansion by flow cytometry. Every one of the patients had aplastic anemia (severe, acquired). This sample stems from a study of CD8+CD57+ T cells in acquired aplastic anemia. Study at large: The average for DNA from sorted CD4+ and CD8+ cells was about 3.3 ug.

Genomic DNA provided the template from which TCR beta VDJ and CDR3 profiles were obtained. TCRdb reanalysed the reads using MiXCR and keeps one entry per CDR3 protein. The sample carries approximately 180,000 distinct CDR3 sequences, more than 45% recorded once. Study-wide points: In CD8+ cells, Simpson's diversity showed no significant difference between patients and controls. Shared by patients and controls, twenty-nine CD8+ CDR3s were abundant in patients.

This CDR3 has 12 amino acids. V dropped 7 bases and J dropped 1 base, with 5 bases sitting between them. From germline, CDR1 is KGHDR and CDR2 SFDVKD. The gene calls are TRBV24-1 and TRBJ2-3; D gene uncertain. Sequences were obtained from sorted CD4+, CD8+, or CD8+CD57+ T cells (not recorded which) from PBMCs. The receptor was derived from a human donor with aplastic anemia. Here the CDR3 DNA reads TGTGCCACCAGCCCAGGCACAGATACGCAGTATTTT. This translates into CATSPGTDTQYF.